A single T cell receptor beta chain is shown here with its context. These data are taken from a study of blood T cell repertoires in COVID-19. Profiling relied on immunoSEQ multiplex PCR, and the TCRdb table lists in-frame clones only, not all of them. The sample has 150,000 to 200,000 clones, under 90% seen once. The sequence was collected from a person aged 70 to 80 with COVID-19, enrolled during active disease. The sequencing sample was made of peripheral blood.

CDR3 sequence reads: CSVVSVMNTEAFF. CDR3 nucleotides: TGCAGCGTTGTCAGCGTCATGAACACTGAAGCTTTCTTT. V usage is TRBV29-1 and J usage is TRBJ1-1; the D is unclear. Germline V lookup: CDR1 SQVTM, CDR2 ANQGSEA. CDR3 length: 13 amino acids. With 4 bases removed from V and 0 bases from J, the gap between germline ends came to 9 bases.